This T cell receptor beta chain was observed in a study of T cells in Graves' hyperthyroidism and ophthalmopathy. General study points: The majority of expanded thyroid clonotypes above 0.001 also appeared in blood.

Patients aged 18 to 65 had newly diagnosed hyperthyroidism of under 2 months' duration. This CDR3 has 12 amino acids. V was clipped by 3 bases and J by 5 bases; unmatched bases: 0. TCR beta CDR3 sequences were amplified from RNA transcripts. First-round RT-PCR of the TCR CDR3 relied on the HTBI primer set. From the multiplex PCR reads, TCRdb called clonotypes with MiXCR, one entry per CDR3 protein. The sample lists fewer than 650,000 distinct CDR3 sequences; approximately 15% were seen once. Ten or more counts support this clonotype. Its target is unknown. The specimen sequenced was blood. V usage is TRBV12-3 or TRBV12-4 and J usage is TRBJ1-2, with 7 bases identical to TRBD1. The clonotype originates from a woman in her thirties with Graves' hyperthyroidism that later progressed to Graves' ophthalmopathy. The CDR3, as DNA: TGTGCCAGCAGTTTGACAGGGTATGGCTACACCTTC. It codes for CASSLTGYGYTF.